The present TCR beta chain was sequenced within a study of shared clonotypes between healthy human individuals (dated by TCRdb to 2018 to 2021). About the study as a whole: The cohort included three men and two women between 18 and 49 years of age. To increase sequencing depth and limit assay-specific biases, different laboratories used diverse techniques to prepare libraries and sequence TCR repertoires. To estimate repertoire size and how much clonotypes are shared between individuals, the study performed deep sequencing of blood TCR repertoires from 4 to 6 healthy adults. For each donor, CD4 naive and CD4 memory were each given three plates, CD8 naive was given two plates, and CD8 memory was given one plate. Between about 0.85 and 9.5 billion PBMCs per donor were obtained by leukapheresis. What the research found in general, with its limitations: Even with the large sequencing depth, rarefaction of the sorted-subset datasets indicated that sequencing was incomplete. Sampling was limited to blood, and TCR repertoires in tissue likely differ from TCR repertoires in blood. Across several donors, around 5.4% of naive CD4, 3% to 4% of naive CD8, approximately 2.5% of memory CD4, and 0.3% to 0.45% of memory CD8 clonotypes were shared. Because the study included only a small number of donors, the genetic and exposure-history diversity represented was limited. Pairwise subsampling led to the expectation that sequencing depth would affect the degree of clonotype sharing among donors. Compared with non-shared clonotypes, clonotypes shared by all four sorted-subset donors had higher generation probabilities. Larger estimated clonotype richness was generally found for naive subsets than for memory subsets.

Details on this clone: Its antigen is unknown. No quality values exist for individual bases; no much larger clone is one base distant.

Healthy HIV-negative adults with no recently reported acute infections or vaccinations were included as donors. All donors were Caucasian adults living in Nashville, Tennessee, USA. CD4+ T cells were enriched by magnetic negative selection; naive cells were then positively selected on CD45RA, and the negative fraction formed the memory subset. After blood collection by leukapheresis, PBMCs were isolated using Ficoll-Histopaque density gradient centrifugation and then cryopreserved in the vapor phase of liquid nitrogen. Purity and quantity of every magnetically sorted T cell population were checked by analytical flow cytometry. Genomic DNA was isolated from each sorted fraction and quantified by UV absorbance on a Nanodrop 2000c. Trimming takes 3 bases off V and 4 bases off J; junction bases not matched to a gene: 6. Inclusive of the bounding cysteine and phenylalanine, the CDR3 is 15 residues long. CDR3 DNA only is kept here, 45 bases in frame from base 1. The germline V gene (reference sequence) gives CDR1 as MNHEY and CDR2 as SMNVEV.

TCR CDR3 regions were amplified from genomic DNA by multiplex PCR using the deep immunoSEQ assay. Genomic DNA extracted from each cell subset was distributed evenly over all wells of several immunoSEQ 96-well plates, and each plate served as one replicate. Each replicate PCR for sorted subsets received roughly 0.2 ug genomic DNA, equal to roughly 33,000 T cell genomes. Purified libraries were quantified with a Qubit 3.0 fluorometer, sized on a Bioanalyzer 2100, and re-quantified with the KAPA Library Quantification kit. Every immunoSEQ 96-well plate was sequenced on a separate single-read 150-cycle Illumina NextSeq 550 flow cell. The authors' analysis ran thus. The immunoSEQ output contained only junctional sequences without quality scores, so filtering could not match that applied to full-length reads. Sequences were annotated with PyIR, a Python wrapper for IgBLAST v1.9, using IMGT germline references to assign V/J genes and CDR3. Any read was removed if the V/J assignment was weak (E-value above 1e-6), the CDR3 was missing, or the read contained stop codons, out-of-frame junctions, or ambiguous translated residues. V3J clonotypes were defined as sequences sharing an identical inferred V gene, J gene, and CDR3 amino acid sequence. Percentage overlap between repertoires was calculated by dividing the number of shared unique clonotypes by the size of the smaller repertoire. Three approaches were used to assess repertoire richness: RTK rarefaction, the Chao1 estimator, and Recon v2.1 estimates of unobserved clonotypes. OLGA was used to compute generation probabilities for all TCRbeta clonotypes that the gDNA method yielded from a handful of donors. Here the immuneACCESS table is served through TCRdb, limited to in-frame sequences with V and J called. Missing clones are a known gap in these copies; in checked studies unresolved V genes cover under half, and the rest lacks a known reason. D and trimming come from the DNA, and the V and J calls and clone size come from that table. This sample holds 1,400,000 or so clones; less than 99% were observed only once. The ten biggest clones cover approximately 0.4% of the sample.

What was sequenced was naive CD4+ T cells sorted from blood. In light of the paper, this sample's cell subset or site label describes: CD45RA+ positively selected. This sequence was found in a man aged 25-45 years in good health. Recombination linked TRBV27 to TRBJ2-1; 7 of the junction bases match TRBD2. The bases are TGTGCCAGCAGTTTTAGACTAGCCCAGTACAATGAGCAGTTCTTC. This codes for CASSFRLAQYNEQFF.